This record covers a single TCR beta chain. This clone showed up just once. Its target antigen remains unknown. The record has no base qualities; no much larger clone is one base away. The data were taken from a study of blood T cell repertoires in COVID-19 (dated by TCRdb to the early 2020s). Background on the whole study: Samples from collaborators originated in the United States, Italy and Spain and spanned both the acute and convalescent phases of COVID-19. HLA class I and class II types, where available, came from metadata supplied by the sample provider rather than from assay-based typing. Nearly every sample came with metadata listing a de-identified subject ID, COVID-19 status, age in years and sex. The repertoires were released in a freely available public database intended as a resource for research on the immune response to SARS-CoV-2. Samples came from the ongoing ImmuneRACE study (first 160 participants) plus 1,254 subjects from 6 global collaborators. The dataset comprised deeply sampled blood TCRbeta repertoires from subjects exposed to, actively infected with, or recovered from COVID-19. The prospective study material was composed of cDNA or gDNA derived from T cells, B-cell-depleted T cells, or PBMCs. The investigation overall reported the following: The quantity of clinical and demographic metadata differed by source and by participant and was supplied without curation.

From the germline V gene (reference sequence), CDR1 is LNHDA and CDR2 is SQIVND. V loses 5 bases at its end and J loses 3 bases; junction bases beyond the gene matches: 8. Reading from cysteine to phenylalanine, the CDR3 counts 15 amino acids. Just the 45-base CDR3 DNA is kept, in frame starting at base 1. One collaborating source in Seattle enrolled patients during active infection and followed them longitudinally through the course of disease. Each collaborating institution followed its own protocols to collect whole blood in K2EDTA tubes. For TCRbeta analysis, collaborator samples were shipped as frozen whole blood, as isolated PBMCs, or as DNA extracted from either sample type. The immunoSEQ Assay, a bias-controlled multiplex PCR, was used to amplify TCRbeta CDR3 regions from genomic DNA. Turning to the authors' computational methods: The number of nucleated cells in each sample was estimated from the amplification of reference gene primers within the assay. To quantify the absolute abundance of each unique TCRbeta CDR3 rearrangement, sequence reads were collapsed and filtered. Productive Simpson clonality was computed per sample as the square root of Simpson's diversity index over productive rearrangements. This is the immuneACCESS table as TCRdb keeps it, with only in-frame sequences that have V and J called. A part of the clones is gone; compared with another copy, unresolved V genes explain less than half, and the rest is unexplained. The V and J calls and clone size come from that table; D and trimming were worked out from the DNA. Here the sample has 140,000 to 150,000 clones; 88% occur a single time. The ten top clones hold about 2.5% of the sample.

The sample comprised peripheral blood. The source of this sequence is a human donor with COVID-19, enrolled during active disease. The donor label of this sample is uncertain. The V gene is TRBV19 and the J gene is TRBJ2-7; 9 nucleotides in the junction match TRBD1. The CDR3 protein sequence reads: CASSPRGQGNYEQYF. The DNA reads as follows: TGTGCCAGTAGTCCTCGGGGACAGGGTAACTACGAGCAGTACTTC.